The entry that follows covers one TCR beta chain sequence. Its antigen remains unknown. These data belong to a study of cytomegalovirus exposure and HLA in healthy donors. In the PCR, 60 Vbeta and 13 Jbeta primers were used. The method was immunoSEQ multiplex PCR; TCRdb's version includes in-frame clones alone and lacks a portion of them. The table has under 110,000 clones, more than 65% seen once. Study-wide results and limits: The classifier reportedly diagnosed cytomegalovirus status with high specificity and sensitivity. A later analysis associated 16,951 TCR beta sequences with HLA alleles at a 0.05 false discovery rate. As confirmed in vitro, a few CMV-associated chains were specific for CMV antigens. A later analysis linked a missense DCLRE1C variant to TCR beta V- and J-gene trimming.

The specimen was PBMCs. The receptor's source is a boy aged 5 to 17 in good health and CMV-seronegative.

The CDR3 DNA reads as TGTGCCAGCAGCTCTCATAGGACTAGCGGGAGAACAGATACGCAGTATTTT. It specifies CASSSHRTSGRTDTQYF. This sequence joins TRBV7-9 and TRBJ2-3, with 13 bases matching TRBD2. The CDR3 covers 17 residues. The V gene's germline CDR1 is SEHNR and CDR2 FQNEAQ (reference sequence). V was clipped by 4 bases and J by 3 bases; unmatched bases: 7.